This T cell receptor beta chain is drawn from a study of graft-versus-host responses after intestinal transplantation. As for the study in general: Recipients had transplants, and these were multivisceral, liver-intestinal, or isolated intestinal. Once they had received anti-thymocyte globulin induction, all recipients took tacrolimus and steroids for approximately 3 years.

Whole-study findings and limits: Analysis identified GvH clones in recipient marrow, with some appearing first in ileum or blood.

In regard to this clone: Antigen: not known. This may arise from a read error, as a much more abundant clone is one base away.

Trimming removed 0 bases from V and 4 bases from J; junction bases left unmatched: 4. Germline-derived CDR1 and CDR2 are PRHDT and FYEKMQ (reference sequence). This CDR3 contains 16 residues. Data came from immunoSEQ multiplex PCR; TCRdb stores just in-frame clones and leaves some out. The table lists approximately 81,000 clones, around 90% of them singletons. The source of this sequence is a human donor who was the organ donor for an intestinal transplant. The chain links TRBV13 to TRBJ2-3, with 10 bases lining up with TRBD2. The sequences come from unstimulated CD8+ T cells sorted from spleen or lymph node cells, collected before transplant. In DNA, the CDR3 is TGTGCCAGCAGCTTAGGAGCGGGGGGGCCGTCAGATACGCAGTATTTT. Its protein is CASSLGAGGPSDTQYF. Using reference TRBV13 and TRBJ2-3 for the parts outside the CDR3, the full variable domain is AAGVIQSPRHLIKEKRETATLKCYPIPRHDTVYWYQQGPGQDPQFLISFYEKMQSDKGSIPDRFSAQQFSDYHSELNMSSLELGDSALYFCASSLGAGGPSDTQYFGPGTRLTVL.